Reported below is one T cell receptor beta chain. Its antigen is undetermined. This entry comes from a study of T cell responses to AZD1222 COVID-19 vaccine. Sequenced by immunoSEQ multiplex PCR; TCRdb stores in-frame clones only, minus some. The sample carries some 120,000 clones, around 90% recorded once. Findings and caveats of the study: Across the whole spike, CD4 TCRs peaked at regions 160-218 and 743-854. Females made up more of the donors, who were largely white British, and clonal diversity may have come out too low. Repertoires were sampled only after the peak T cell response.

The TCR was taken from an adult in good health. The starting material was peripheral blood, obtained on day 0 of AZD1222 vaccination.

The DNA of the CDR3 is TGTGCCAGCAGCTCACCCGGGACAGAGCTGAATGAGCAGTACTTC. Amino acids: CASSSPGTELNEQYF. This rearrangement joins TRBV7-3 to TRBJ2-7; 7 nucleotides align to TRBD1. J gave up 7 bases and V 4 bases, and 13 bases lay outside the gene matches. Germline values: CDR1 SGHTA, CDR2 FQGTGA. This CDR3 contains 15 residues. Filled out from reference TRBV7-3 and TRBJ2-7, the complete variable domain reads GAGVSQTPSNKVTEKGKYVELRCDPISGHTALYWYRQSLGQGPEFLIYFQGTGAADDSGLPNDRFFAVRPEGSVSTLKIQRTERGDSAVYLCASSSPGTELNEQYFGPGTRLTVT.